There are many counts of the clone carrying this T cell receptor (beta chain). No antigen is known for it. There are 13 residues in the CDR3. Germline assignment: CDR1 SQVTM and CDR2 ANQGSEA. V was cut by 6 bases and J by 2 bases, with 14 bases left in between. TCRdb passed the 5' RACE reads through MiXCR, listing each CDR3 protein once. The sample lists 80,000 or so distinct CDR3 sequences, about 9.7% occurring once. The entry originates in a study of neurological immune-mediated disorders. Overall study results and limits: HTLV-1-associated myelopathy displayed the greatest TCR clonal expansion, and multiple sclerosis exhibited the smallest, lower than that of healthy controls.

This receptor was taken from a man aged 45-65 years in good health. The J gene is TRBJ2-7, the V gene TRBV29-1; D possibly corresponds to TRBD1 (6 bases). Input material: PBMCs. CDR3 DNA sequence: TGCAGCGTGGGGGCAGCCGTGGCCTACGAGCAGTACTTC. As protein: CSVGAAVAYEQYF.